This entry is about one T cell receptor beta chain. This sample was taken from a study of blood T cell repertoires in COVID-19. Study-level information: T cells, B-cell-depleted T cells, or PBMCs supplied cDNA or gDNA.

Those who participated ranged in age from roughly 18 to 90 years and resided in roughly 26 US areas. Recovery meant two consecutive negative NP/OP PCR tests, professional clearance, or resolved symptoms. Germline lookup yields CDR1 MNHEY and CDR2 SVGEGT. The trim removed 4 bases at V and 3 bases at J, leaving 5 bases unmatched. CDR3 length: 15 amino acids. Data came from immunoSEQ multiplex PCR; TCRdb stores just in-frame clones and leaves some out. This sample carries roughly 200,000 clones, 70% to 90% of them seen once, and the ten largest clones take roughly 1.2%. J is TRBJ2-2 and V is TRBV6-2 or TRBV6-3, with 7 bases aligning to TRBD2. The sample was PBMCs or T cells enriched from blood (not recorded which). The TCR comes from a man under 40 who had recovered from COVID-19. The DNA of the CDR3 is TGTGCCAGCAGTTCGGGTAGCGGGCACACCGGGGAGCTGTTTTTT. Residues: CASSSGSGHTGELFF.